The 7 T cell receptor beta chains below were found in one sample sequenced in a study of beta chain features in type 1 diabetes. The study, taken as a whole, reports: When Type 1 diabetes patients were examined, their TCRB CDR3s proved moderately but significantly shorter in all four CD4+ subsets.

Their cognate antigens are unknown. Since all of the isolated RNA was reverse transcribed, expressed TCRB transcripts were what got sequenced. The protocol was immunoSEQ multiplex PCR, while the TCRdb copy is restricted to in-frame clones and leaves out a portion. The sample lists about 45,000 clones, 66% occurring once. Sequencing input: Tregs from blood. These receptors were collected from a young woman with type 1 diabetes.

This clone was detected only a few times. V and J are TRBV11-2 and TRBJ2-5; unclear D gene. The CDR3 consists of 12 residues. Germline V gene data show CDR1 as SGHAT and CDR2 as FQNNGV. Trimming removed 5 bases at V and 1 base at J, with 5 bases between. As DNA, the CDR3 is TGTGCCAGCAGCCCCTCCCAAGAGACCCAGTACTTC. This gives the protein CASSPSQETQYF.

Notes on this clone: Other DNA variants within this sample encode the same CDR3. The genes are TRBV10-3 and TRBJ2-3; D perhaps matches TRBD1 (5 bases). CDR3 length: 13 amino acids. V lost 6 bases and J 2 bases, leaving 9 bases between the germline ends. Germline V gives CDR1 ENHRY, CDR2 SYGVKD. The CDR3 sequence is CAIRGQNTDTQYF. As DNA, the CDR3 is TGTGCCATCAGGGGGCAGAACACAGATACGCAGTATTTT.

The chain recombines TRBV29-1 with TRBJ2-5, with 8 positions matching TRBD1. Trimming removed 6 bases from V and 4 bases from J; junction bases left unmatched: 10. The CDR3 loop spans 14 amino acids. Germline V gene sequence: CDR1 SQVTM, CDR2 ANQGSEA. The CDR3 sequence: CSVNRGAGGETQYF. The CDR3 region has the DNA TGCAGCGTCAACAGGGGGGCAGGAGGAGAGACCCAGTACTTC.

In its sample, this clone was seen once. The same CDR3 can be traced to other DNA sequences in this sample. This chain uses TRBV5-1 with TRBJ2-7; 7 bases fit TRBD1. After removal of 0 bases from V and 2 bases from J, the junction contained 5 bases not matched to a gene. The germline gives CDR1 SGHRS, CDR2 YFSETQ. CDR3 length equals 15 residues. The CDR3 sequence is CASSLGTGPTYEQYF. The CDR3 DNA follows: TGCGCCAGCAGCTTGGGGACAGGACCGACCTACGAGCAGTACTTC.

This chain uses TRBV30 with TRBJ1-5; a possible D gene is TRBD1 (5 bases). Trimming removed 0 bases at V and 4 bases at J, with 7 bases between. CDR3 size: 13 residues. Germline V gene sequence: CDR1 GTSNPN, CDR2 SVGIG (reference sequence). In DNA form, the CDR3 reads TGTGCCTGGAGTGTTGGGGGGAATCAGCCCCAGCATTTT. Amino acid sequence: CAWSVGGNQPQHF. The whole variable domain, filled in from reference TRBV30 and TRBJ1-5, reads SQTIHQWPATLVQPVGSPLSLECTVEGTSNPNLYWYRQAAGRGLQLLFYSVGIGQISSEVPQNLSASRPQDRQFILSSKKLLLSDSGFYLCAWSVGGNQPQHFGDGTRLSIL.

This clone was observed a handful of times. The chain has TRBV29-1 and TRBJ1-2, with 7 bases identical to TRBD1. V lost 4 bases, J lost 3 bases, and 5 bases stayed unmatched. The CDR3 runs to 13 residues. Germline CDR1 SQVTM, CDR2 ANQGSEA. The DNA for the CDR3 is TGCAGCGTTGTGACAGGGAAAGACTATGGCTACACCTTC. Its protein product is CSVVTGKDYGYTF.

V gene TRBV21-1 combines with J gene TRBJ2-7; the table's D call TRBD2 went unverified against the DNA. TRBV21-1 is deemed a pseudogene. This CDR3 is built from 15 residues. The CDR3 reads CASSKAREGLYEQYF. The CDR3 DNA follows: TGTGCCAGCAGCAAAGCGCGGGAGGGATTATACGAGCAGTACTTC.